One sample yielded the 8 T cell receptor beta chains listed below, sequenced in a study of blood T cell repertoires in COVID-19. Sequencing was performed with immunoSEQ multiplex PCR; in TCRdb, only in-frame clones are kept and a portion is missing. Here the sample spans around 210,000 clones, about three quarters being singletons. The sample taken for sequencing was peripheral blood. The receptors come from a woman aged 70-85 years with acute or convalescent COVID-19.

The chain recombines TRBV18 with TRBJ2-1; the match to TRBD2 covers 8 bases. J lost 0 bases, V lost 3 bases, and 10 bases had no gene match. The CDR3 spans 18 residues. Germline values: CDR1 KGHSH, CDR2 LQKENI. The CDR3 sequence is CASSPPNPSGGSYNEQFF. The CDR3 DNA is TGTGCCAGCTCACCTCCGAATCCAAGCGGGGGCTCCTACAATGAGCAGTTCTTC. Together with reference TRBV18 and TRBJ2-1, the CDR3 gives the full variable domain: NAGVMQNPRHLVRRRGQEARLRCSPMKGHSHVYWYRQLPEEGLKFMVYLQKENIIDESGMPKERFSAEFPKEGPSILRIQQVVRGDSAAYFCASSPPNPSGGSYNEQFFGPGTRLTVL.

The chain couples TRBV7-6 to TRBJ1-5, with D perhaps TRBD1 (6 bases). Looked up from germline, CDR1 is SGHVS and CDR2 is FNYEAQ. Trimming removed 6 bases at V and 0 bases at J, with 21 bases between. This CDR3 contains 18 residues. This CDR3 reads CASSSLPGTSYSNQPQHF. The CDR3 bases are TGTGCCAGCAGTTCACTCCCAGGGACAAGTTATAGCAATCAGCCCCAGCATTTT.

The CDR3 spells CASSEDTGYGYTF. CDR3 DNA sequence: TGTGCCAGCAGCGAGGATACCGGGTATGGCTACACCTTC. The chain carries TRBV11-3 and TRBJ1-2; D remains ambiguous. The CDR3 covers 13 residues. V lost 5 bases and J 5 bases, leaving 12 bases between the germline ends. CDR1 is SGHNT and CDR2 is YENEEA in the germline V gene.

Only one count was recorded for this clone. The chain is built from TRBV3-1 (or the pseudogene TRBV3-2) and TRBJ1-3; possibly TRBD1 for D (6 bases). CDR3 size: 15 residues. V was shortened by 4 bases and J by 1 base, with 11 bases between the two germline ends. Per the germline V gene, CDR1 is LGHDT and CDR2 is YNNKEL (reference sequence). CDR3 DNA: TGTGCCAGCAGCCGTCTCACAGGGTCTGGAAACACCATATATTTT. Translated: CASSRLTGSGNTIYF.

V usage is TRBV28 and J usage is TRBJ1-1; D might be TRBD1 (5 bases). The germline V gene has CDR1 MDHEN and CDR2 SYDVKM. The CDR3 runs to 15 residues. Between the trimmed V and J ends, which lost 1 base and 1 base, there was a span of 10 bases. CDR3 protein: CASSLLAGWNTEAFF. The CDR3 nucleotides are TGTGCCAGCAGTTTATTAGCAGGGTGGAACACTGAAGCTTTCTTT.

The genes are TRBV6-5 and TRBJ1-5; D uncertain. The ends were cut back, 7 bases at V and 1 base at J, with 5 bases in the middle. Germline assignment: CDR1 MNHEY and CDR2 SVGAGI. The CDR3 loop spans 12 amino acids. The CDR3 here is CASMGSNQPQHF. The CDR3 nucleotides are TGTGCCAGCATGGGCAGCAATCAGCCCCAGCATTTT.

This clone was seen a few times. The gene calls are TRBV3-1 (or the pseudogene TRBV3-2) and TRBJ2-3, with 10 bases fitting TRBD2. V lost 7 bases and J lost 2; bases outside the gene matches: 3. Germline V lookup: CDR1 LGHDT, CDR2 YNNKEL (reference sequence). The CDR3 is 14 residues long. CDR3 loop: CASTLAGVTDTQYF. The CDR3 DNA reads TGTGCCAGCACCCTAGCGGGAGTCACAGATACGCAGTATTTT.

The chain employs TRBV19 and TRBJ2-1; 7 bases fit TRBD1. The CDR3 has 16 residues. Trimming took 5 bases from V and 4 from J; bases not matched to a gene: 11. Germline values: CDR1 LNHDA, CDR2 SQIVND (reference sequence). CDR3 residues: CASSENRGPSYNEQFF. In DNA form, the CDR3 reads TGTGCCAGTAGTGAAAACAGGGGCCCCTCTTACAATGAGCAGTTCTTC.